This TCR beta chain comes out of a study of PD-L1 blockade in urothelial cancer. About the study: Blood analysis was done at 3 weeks (second dose) and 6 weeks after treatment began.

Overall study results and limits: Tumor-associated clones in the blood of durable-benefit patients grew more at 3 weeks.

To note about this clone: As yet, its antigen is unknown.

The CDR3 is made up of 11 amino acids. Germline-derived CDR1 and CDR2 are DFQATT and SNEGSKA (reference sequence). V was clipped by 1 base and J by 8 bases, with 6 bases between them. The time point denotes: peripheral blood 6 weeks after treatment start. For each patient, 1 to 8 samples were obtained, pretreatment and on-treatment. Here immunoSEQ multiplex PCR was the method, and the copy in TCRdb shows in-frame clones only, minus some. Of about 41,000 clones listed, 80% to 90% are singletons. This sample comprised PBMCs, obtained around atezolizumab (anti-PD-L1) treatment. This TCR came from a man between 65 and 85 years old with urothelial cancer. J is TRBJ2-1 and V is TRBV20-1, with D perhaps matching TRBD2 (6 bases). Here the CDR3 reads CSARAGDEQFF. CDR3 DNA sequence: TGCAGTGCTAGAGCGGGGGATGAGCAGTTCTTC.